These 18 T cell receptor beta chains were sequenced from one sample in a study of cytomegalovirus exposure and HLA in healthy donors. PCR primers comprised 60 Vbeta and 13 Jbeta primers. The assay was immunoSEQ multiplex PCR, and TCRdb's table has in-frame clones only and misses some. The sample has 150,000 to 200,000 clones, around 80% seen once; the top ten hold around 1.5%. What was sequenced was PBMCs. The origin of the receptors is a woman aged 25 to 39 in good health and CMV-seropositive.

The rearrangement joins TRBV30 to TRBJ2-7; weak D call: TRBD2 (6 bases). From germline, CDR1 is GTSNPN and CDR2 SVGIG (reference sequence). The CDR3 length is 14 residues. V lost 2 bases, J lost 3 bases, and 14 bases lay in between. In DNA form, the CDR3 reads TGTGCCTGGAGTCCCCCGGTAGCGGTCTACGAGCAGTACTTC. Residues: CAWSPPVAVYEQYF. The full variable domain, in which reference TRBV30 and TRBJ2-7 provide the parts outside the CDR3, is SQTIHQWPATLVQPVGSPLSLECTVEGTSNPNLYWYRQAAGRGLQLLFYSVGIGQISSEVPQNLSASRPQDRQFILSSKKLLLSDSGFYLCAWSPPVAVYEQYFGPGTRLTVT.

This clone is classed as medium-sized. This chain connects TRBV7-6 to TRBJ1-4; no definite D call. The CDR3 runs 15 residues. V shed 5 bases and J shed 4 bases, with 14 bases lying between them. Germline CDR1 is SGHVS and CDR2 is FNYEAQ. The CDR3 DNA reads TGTGCCAGCAGCCTGACACCGGCCTATAATGAAAAACTGTTTTTT. Its protein is CASSLTPAYNEKLFF.

The chain uses TRBV10-3 and TRBJ2-7; TRBD2 matches at 7 bases. V trimming: 4 bases; J trimming: 3 bases; junction bases outside the gene matches: 9. This CDR3 has 15 amino acids. Germline loops: CDR1 ENHRY, CDR2 SYGVKD. The CDR3: CAISVTTSADYEQYF. Here the CDR3 DNA reads TGTGCCATCAGTGTAACAACTAGCGCCGACTACGAGCAGTACTTC.

V usage is TRBV5-1 and J usage is TRBJ2-1; 16 nucleotides align to TRBD2. V lost 3 bases to trimming and J lost 0 bases; unmatched junction nucleotides: 6. The CDR3 runs 19 residues. Germline V gene sequence: CDR1 SGHRS, CDR2 YFSETQ. The CDR3 nucleotides are TGCGCCAGCAGCTCGGGACTAGCGGGAGGGTATAGCTCCTACAATGAGCAGTTCTTC. Translating it yields CASSSGLAGGYSSYNEQFF.

The chain uses TRBV6-5 and TRBJ2-7, with 7 bases fitting TRBD1. The junction had 6 bases not matched to a gene; V was cut back by 0 bases and J by 4 bases. Germline V lookup: CDR1 MNHEY, CDR2 SVGAGI. This CDR3 contains 15 residues. As DNA, the CDR3 is TGTGCCAGCAGTTACTCGGGAACAGGGGTGTACGAGCAGTACTTC. Translation gives CASSYSGTGVYEQYF.

The chain couples TRBV10-3 to TRBJ2-1; 8 bases fit TRBD2. From germline, CDR1 is ENHRY and CDR2 SYGVKD. Trimming took 2 bases from V and 6 from J; bases not matched to a gene: 9. This CDR3 has 16 residues. Here the CDR3 DNA reads TGTGCCATCAGTGAGAGGCGGGAGGCCCCTCTCAATGAGCAGTTCTTC. Its protein product is CAISERREAPLNEQFF.

The gene calls are TRBV28 and TRBJ1-5; the match to TRBD1 covers 8 bases. The CDR3 loop spans 13 amino acids. Per the germline V gene, CDR1 is MDHEN and CDR2 is SYDVKM. V was clipped by 6 bases and J by 8 bases; unmatched bases: 6. The CDR3 DNA sequence: TGTGCCAGCAGAATACAGGGGGGTGAGCCCCAGCATTTT. The encoded protein is CASRIQGGEPQHF.

J is TRBJ2-5 and V is TRBV30; 10 bases line up with TRBD2. Germline-derived CDR1 and CDR2 are GTSNPN and SVGIG (reference sequence). This CDR3 is 15 amino acids long. V trimming: 0 bases; J trimming: 5 bases; junction bases outside the gene matches: 6. DNA of the CDR3: TGTGCCTGGAGTGTATCAAGCGGGAGGGGGGAGACCCAGTACTTC. It specifies CAWSVSSGRGETQYF.

This chain links TRBV9 with TRBJ1-6; no firm D call. The CDR3 extends over 14 amino acids. From germline, CDR1 is SGDLS and CDR2 YYNGEE. V lost 0 bases and J lost 6, with 7 bases in between. Here the CDR3 reads CASSVGPTNSPLHF. The CDR3 nucleotides read TGTGCCAGCAGCGTAGGCCCTACTAATTCACCCCTCCACTTT.

The chain couples TRBV30 to TRBJ2-3; 8 bases align to TRBD1. The V and J ends lost 7 bases and 7 bases, in that order; junction bases with no gene match: 13. Per germline, CDR1 GTSNPN and CDR2 SVGIG (reference sequence). CDR3 length: 14 residues. DNA for the CDR3: TGTGCCTCCCAGGGGGCAGGGGGCAGCAATACGCAGTATTTT. This encodes CASQGAGGSNTQYF.

The rearrangement joins TRBV10-2 to TRBJ1-1; D not resolved. The CDR3 length is 11 residues. The germline gives CDR1 WSHSY, CDR2 SAAADI. The ends were cut back, 6 bases at V and 5 bases at J, with 7 bases in the middle. This CDR3 is CASSPGTEAFF. The CDR3 DNA reads as TGCGCCAGCAGCCCCGGGACTGAAGCTTTCTTT.

This clone was detected only once. The chain has TRBV7-9 and TRBJ1-2; TRBD1 matches at 11 bases. Germline values: CDR1 SEHNR, CDR2 FQNEAQ (reference sequence). Trimming cost V 5 bases and J 5 bases; bases outside gene matches: 7. This CDR3 is 15 amino acids long. CDR3 protein: CASSDRDRGNYGYTF. The CDR3 nucleotides are TGTGCCAGCAGCGACCGGGACAGGGGGAATTATGGCTACACCTTC.

The J gene is TRBJ1-1, the V gene TRBV30; TRBD1 might be the D (5 bases). The V end lost 5 bases, the J end lost 5 bases, and 15 bases lay between the germline ends. CDR1 GTSNPN and CDR2 SVGIG come from the germline V gene (reference sequence). The CDR3 has 13 amino acids. For the CDR3, the DNA is TGTGCCTGGGTAATGGCAGGGTGGACTGAAGCTTTCTTT. Protein product: CAWVMAGWTEAFF.

The V and J genes are TRBV21-1 and TRBJ2-5; TRBD2 reflects the table's D call only, with no check against the DNA. TRBV21-1 is described as a pseudogene. CDR3 length: 16 residues. DNA of the CDR3: TGTGCCAGCAGCACCACTTGGGGAGTGGGCAGGGAGACCCAGTACTTC. Translated: CASSTTWGVGRETQYF.

This chain joins TRBV2 and TRBJ1-5; a weak D match, TRBD1 (6 bases). Per the germline V gene, CDR1 is SNHLY and CDR2 is FYNNEI. V lost 2 bases and J 4 bases, leaving 12 bases between the germline ends. This CDR3 contains 15 residues. CDR3 sequence reads: CASSENPGVNQPQHF. CDR3 sequence (DNA): TGTGCCAGCAGTGAAAACCCAGGGGTTAATCAGCCCCAGCATTTT.

The chain is built from TRBV19 and TRBJ2-2; 13 bases match TRBD2. The CDR3 length is 17 residues. V shed 0 bases, J shed 7 bases, and the junction held 5 bases outside the gene matches. CDR1 and CDR2 from the germline V gene are LNHDA and SQIVND (reference sequence). CDR3 coding DNA: TGTGCCAGTAGTATAGAACTAGCGGGAGGGCCGGGCGGGGAGCTGTTTTTT. It is translated as CASSIELAGGPGGELFF. The entire variable domain, with the rest obtained from reference TRBV19 and TRBJ2-2, is as follows: DGGITQSPKYLFRKEGQNVTLSCEQNLNHDAMYWYRQDPGQGLRLIYYSQIVNDFQKGDIAEGYSVSREKKESFPLTVTSAQKNPTAFYLCASSIELAGGPGGELFFGEGSRLTVL.

The rearrangement uses TRBV5-1 and TRBJ2-7; 14 bases agree with TRBD2. V gave up 1 base and J gave up 5 bases; unmatched junction bases: 2. The V gene's germline CDR1 is SGHRS and CDR2 YFSETQ. The CDR3 extends over 15 amino acids. CDR3 sequence: CASSLRGLAGDEQYF. The CDR3 bases are TGCGCCAGCAGCTTGAGGGGACTAGCGGGAGACGAGCAGTACTTC.

The gene calls are TRBV27 and TRBJ1-3; tentatively, D is TRBD1 (6 bases). Germline CDR1 MNHEY, CDR2 SMNVEV (reference sequence). The CDR3 sequence is 17 residues long. V was shortened by 5 bases and J by 2 bases, with 19 bases between the two germline ends. DNA for the CDR3: TGTGCCAGCAGTCTCGACTACAGGGCAGTCCCTGGAAACACCATATATTTT. Its translation is CASSLDYRAVPGNTIYF.